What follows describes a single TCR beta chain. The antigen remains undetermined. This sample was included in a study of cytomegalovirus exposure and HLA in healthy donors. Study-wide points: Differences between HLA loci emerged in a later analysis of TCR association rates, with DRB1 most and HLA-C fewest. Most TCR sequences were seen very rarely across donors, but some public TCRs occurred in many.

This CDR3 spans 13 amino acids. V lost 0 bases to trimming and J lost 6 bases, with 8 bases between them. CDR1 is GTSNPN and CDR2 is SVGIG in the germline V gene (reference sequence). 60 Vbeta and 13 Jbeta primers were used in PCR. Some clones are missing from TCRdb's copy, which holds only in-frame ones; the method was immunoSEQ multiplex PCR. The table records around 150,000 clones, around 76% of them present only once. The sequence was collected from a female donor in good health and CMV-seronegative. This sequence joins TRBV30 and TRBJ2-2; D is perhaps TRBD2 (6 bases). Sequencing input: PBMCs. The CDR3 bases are TGTGCCTGGAGTGTACTAGCATCCGGGGAGCTGTTTTTT. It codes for CAWSVLASGELFF.